This entry concerns a single TCR beta chain. This record comes from a study of cytomegalovirus exposure and HLA in healthy donors. PCR amplification relied on 60 Vbeta primers (plus 13 Jbeta primers). The method was immunoSEQ multiplex PCR; TCRdb's version includes in-frame clones alone and lacks a portion of them. The sample has roughly 90,000 clones; approximately 84% are singletons. Trimming shortened V by 8 bases and J by 1 base, and 17 bases separated the two germline ends. This CDR3 has 14 residues. CDR1 is GTSNPN and CDR2 is SVGIG in the germline V gene (reference sequence). The sequence was obtained from a man aged 18 to 29 in good health and CMV-seronegative. Sequenced: PBMCs. The chain is built from TRBV30 and TRBJ1-1; maybe TRBD1 (6 bases). CDR3 loop: CAGGGGNGNTEAFF. The CDR3 DNA sequence: TGTGCCGGGGGAGGGGGAAATGGGAACACTGAAGCTTTCTTT.